This T cell receptor beta chain emerged from a study of control samples from healthy donors and cancer patients. The CDR3 consists of 15 residues. Trimming cost V 1 base and J 4 bases, with 10 bases left between them. The germline gives CDR1 LNHDA, CDR2 SQIVND (reference sequence). Sequencing used immunoSEQ multiplex PCR; TCRdb keeps in-frame clones, though not all of them. The sample includes about 140,000 clones, about 85% of them seen just once. Input material: blood. The chain employs TRBV19 and TRBJ1-4; no firm D call. The TCR was taken from a woman younger than 45 in good health. The chain's CDR3 is CASSIALLINEKLFF. The CDR3 bases are TGTGCCAGTAGTATAGCACTCCTCATTAATGAAAAACTGTTTTTT.